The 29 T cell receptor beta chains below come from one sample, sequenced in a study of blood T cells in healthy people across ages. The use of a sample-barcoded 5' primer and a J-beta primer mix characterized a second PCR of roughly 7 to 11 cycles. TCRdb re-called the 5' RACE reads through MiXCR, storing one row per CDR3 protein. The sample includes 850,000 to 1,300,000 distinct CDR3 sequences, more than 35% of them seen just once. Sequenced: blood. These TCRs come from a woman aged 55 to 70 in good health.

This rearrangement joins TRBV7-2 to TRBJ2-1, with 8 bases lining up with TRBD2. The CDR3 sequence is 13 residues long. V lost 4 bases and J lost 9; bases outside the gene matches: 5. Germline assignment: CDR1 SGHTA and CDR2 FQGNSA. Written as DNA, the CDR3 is TGTGCCAGCAGCTCCCTCCTAGCGGGTGAGCAGTTCTTC. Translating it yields CASSSLLAGEQFF.

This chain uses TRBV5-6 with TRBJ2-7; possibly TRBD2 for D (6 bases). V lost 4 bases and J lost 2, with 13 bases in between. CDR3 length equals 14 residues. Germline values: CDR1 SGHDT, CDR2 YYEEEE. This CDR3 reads CASSGGTVTYEQYF. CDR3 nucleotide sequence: TGTGCCAGCAGCGGAGGGACGGTGACCTACGAGCAGTACTTC.

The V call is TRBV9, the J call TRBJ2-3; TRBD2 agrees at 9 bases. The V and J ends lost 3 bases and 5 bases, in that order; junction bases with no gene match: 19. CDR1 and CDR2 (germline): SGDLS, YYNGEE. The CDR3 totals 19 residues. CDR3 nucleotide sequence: TGTGCCAGCAGCGCCCAGCCTCCACTAGCGGGTGGAAGAATAGATACGCAGTATTTT. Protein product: CASSAQPPLAGGRIDTQYF.

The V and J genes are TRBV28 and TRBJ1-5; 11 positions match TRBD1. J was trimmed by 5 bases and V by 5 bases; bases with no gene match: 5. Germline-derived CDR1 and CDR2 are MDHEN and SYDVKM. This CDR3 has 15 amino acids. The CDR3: CASSAGGQGDQPQHF. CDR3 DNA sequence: TGTGCCAGCAGTGCCGGGGGACAGGGGGATCAGCCCCAGCATTTT. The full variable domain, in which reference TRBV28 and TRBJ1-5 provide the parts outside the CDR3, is DVKVTQSSRYLVKRTGEKVFLECVQDMDHENMFWYRQDPGLGLRLIYFSYDVKMKEKGDIPEGYSVSREKKERFSLILESASTNQTSMYLCASSAGGQGDQPQHFGDGTRLSIL.

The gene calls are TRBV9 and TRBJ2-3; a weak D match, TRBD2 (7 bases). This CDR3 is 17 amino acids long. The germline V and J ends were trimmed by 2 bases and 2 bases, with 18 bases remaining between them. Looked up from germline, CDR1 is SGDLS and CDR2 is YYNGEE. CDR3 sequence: CASSVHRGAYVTDTQYF. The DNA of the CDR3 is TGTGCCAGCAGCGTCCATCGGGGGGCCTATGTCACAGATACGCAGTATTTT. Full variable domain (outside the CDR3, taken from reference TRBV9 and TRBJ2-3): DSGVTQTPKHLITATGQRVTLRCSPRSGDLSVYWYQQSLDQGLQFLIQYYNGEERAKGNILERFSAQQFPDLHSELNLSSLELGDSALYFCASSVHRGAYVTDTQYFGPGTRLTVL.

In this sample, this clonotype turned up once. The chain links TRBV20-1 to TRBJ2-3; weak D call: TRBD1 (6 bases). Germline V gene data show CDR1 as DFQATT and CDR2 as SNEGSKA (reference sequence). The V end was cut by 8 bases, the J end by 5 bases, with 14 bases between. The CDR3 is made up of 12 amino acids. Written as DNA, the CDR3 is TGCAGTCCCTTACAGGGAAAAGATACGCAGTATTTT. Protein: CSPLQGKDTQYF.

CDR3 sequence: CASQLSRSYEQYF. Written as DNA, the CDR3 is TGCGCCAGCCAACTTAGCAGGAGTTACGAGCAGTACTTC. The genes are TRBV5-1 and TRBJ2-7; D is ambiguous. The CDR3 runs 13 residues. The V and J ends lost 7 bases and 4 bases respectively, with 15 bases between them. The germline V gene has CDR1 SGHRS and CDR2 YFSETQ.

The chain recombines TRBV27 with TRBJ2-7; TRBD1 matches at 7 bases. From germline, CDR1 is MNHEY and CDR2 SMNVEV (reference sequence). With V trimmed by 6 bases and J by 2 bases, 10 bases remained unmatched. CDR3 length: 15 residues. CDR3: CASSAPGQRTYEQYF. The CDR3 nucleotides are TGTGCCAGCAGCGCGCCGGGACAGCGAACCTACGAGCAGTACTTC.

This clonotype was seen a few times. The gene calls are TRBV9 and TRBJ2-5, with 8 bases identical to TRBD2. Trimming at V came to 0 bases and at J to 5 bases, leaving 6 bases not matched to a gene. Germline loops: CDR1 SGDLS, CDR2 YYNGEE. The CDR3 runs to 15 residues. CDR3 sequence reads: CASSVEPAGEETQYF. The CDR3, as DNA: TGTGCCAGCAGCGTAGAGCCAGCGGGAGAGGAGACCCAGTACTTC. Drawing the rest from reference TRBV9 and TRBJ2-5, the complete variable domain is DSGVTQTPKHLITATGQRVTLRCSPRSGDLSVYWYQQSLDQGLQFLIQYYNGEERAKGNILERFSAQQFPDLHSELNLSSLELGDSALYFCASSVEPAGEETQYFGPGTRLLVL.

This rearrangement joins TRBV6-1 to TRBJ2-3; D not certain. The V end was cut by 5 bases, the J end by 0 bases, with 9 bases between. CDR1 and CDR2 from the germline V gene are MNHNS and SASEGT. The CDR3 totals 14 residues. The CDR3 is CASSPAPSTDTQYF. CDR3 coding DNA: TGTGCCAGCAGTCCGGCCCCGAGCACAGATACGCAGTATTTT.

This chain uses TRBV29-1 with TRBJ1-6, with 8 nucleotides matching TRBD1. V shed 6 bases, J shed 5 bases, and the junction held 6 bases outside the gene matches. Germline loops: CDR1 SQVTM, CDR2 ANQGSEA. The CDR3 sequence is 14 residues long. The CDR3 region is CSVRQGRNNSPLHF. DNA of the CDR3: TGCAGCGTCAGACAGGGGAGGAATAATTCACCCCTCCACTTT.

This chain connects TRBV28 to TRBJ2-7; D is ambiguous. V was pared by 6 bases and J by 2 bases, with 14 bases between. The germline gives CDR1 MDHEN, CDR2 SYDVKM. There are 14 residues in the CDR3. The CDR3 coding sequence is TGTGCCAGCAGACTGAATGTGCCCCCCTACGAGCAGTACTTC. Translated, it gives CASRLNVPPYEQYF.

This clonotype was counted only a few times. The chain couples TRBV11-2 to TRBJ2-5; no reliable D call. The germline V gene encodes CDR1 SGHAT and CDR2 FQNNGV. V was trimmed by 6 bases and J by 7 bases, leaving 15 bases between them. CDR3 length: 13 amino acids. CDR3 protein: CASSSDGVGTQYF. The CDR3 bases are TGTGCCAGCAGTTCGGACGGCGTTGGGACCCAGTACTTC.

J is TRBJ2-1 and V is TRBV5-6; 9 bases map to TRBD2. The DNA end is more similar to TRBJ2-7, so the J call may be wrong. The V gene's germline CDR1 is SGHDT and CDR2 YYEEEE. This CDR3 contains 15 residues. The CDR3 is CASSLGLAVPYEQYF. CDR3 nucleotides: TGTGCCAGCAGCTTGGGACTAGCGGTGCCGTACGAGCAGTACTTC.

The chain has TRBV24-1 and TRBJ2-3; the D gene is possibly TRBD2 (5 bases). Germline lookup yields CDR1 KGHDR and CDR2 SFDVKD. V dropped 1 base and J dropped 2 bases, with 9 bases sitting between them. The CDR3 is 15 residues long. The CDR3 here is CATSDLYGNTDTQYF. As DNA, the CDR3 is TGTGCCACCAGTGATTTATACGGGAACACAGATACGCAGTATTTT.

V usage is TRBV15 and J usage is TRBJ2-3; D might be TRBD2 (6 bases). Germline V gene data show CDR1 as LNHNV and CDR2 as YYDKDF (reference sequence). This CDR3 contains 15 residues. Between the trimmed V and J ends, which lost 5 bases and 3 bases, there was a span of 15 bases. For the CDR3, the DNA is TGTGCCACCAGCTCATCGACTAGGTTTACAGATACGCAGTATTTT. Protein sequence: CATSSSTRFTDTQYF.

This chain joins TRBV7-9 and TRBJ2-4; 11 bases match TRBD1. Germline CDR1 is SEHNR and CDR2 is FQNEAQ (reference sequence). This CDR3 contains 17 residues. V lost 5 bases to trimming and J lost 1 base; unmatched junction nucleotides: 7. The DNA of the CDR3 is TGTGCCAGCAGCAAAGCAGGACAGGGGGCTGCCAAAAACATTCAGTACTTC. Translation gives CASSKAGQGAAKNIQYF.

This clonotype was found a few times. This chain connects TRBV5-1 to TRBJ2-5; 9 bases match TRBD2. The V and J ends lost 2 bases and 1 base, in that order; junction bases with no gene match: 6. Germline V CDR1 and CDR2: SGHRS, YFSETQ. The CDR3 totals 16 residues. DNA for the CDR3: TGCGCCAGCAGCTTACCGGCGGGAGGGCCCCAAGAGACCCAGTACTTC. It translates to CASSLPAGGPQETQYF.

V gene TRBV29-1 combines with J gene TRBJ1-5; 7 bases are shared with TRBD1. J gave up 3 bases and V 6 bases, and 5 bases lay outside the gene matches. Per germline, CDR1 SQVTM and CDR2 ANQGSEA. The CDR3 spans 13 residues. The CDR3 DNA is TGCAGCGTCACACAGGGGATCAATCAGCCCCAGCATTTT. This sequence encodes CSVTQGINQPQHF.

This CDR3 is CASSPRSGGYAYEQYF. The CDR3 DNA reads TGTGCCAGCAGCCCTCGGTCCGGCGGGTACGCCTACGAGCAGTACTTC. The gene calls are TRBV14 and TRBJ2-7, with D possibly TRBD2 on 5 matching bases. Germline V gives CDR1 SGHDN, CDR2 FVKESK. The CDR3 has 16 residues. V was shortened by 4 bases and J by 2 bases, with 18 bases between the two germline ends.

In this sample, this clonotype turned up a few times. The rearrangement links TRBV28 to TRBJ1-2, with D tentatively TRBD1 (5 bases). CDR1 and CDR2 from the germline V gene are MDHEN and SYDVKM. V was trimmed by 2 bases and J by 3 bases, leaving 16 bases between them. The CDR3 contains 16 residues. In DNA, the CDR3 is TGTGCCAGCAGTTTAATTTCGGCAGGGATTGACTATGGCTACACCTTC. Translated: CASSLISAGIDYGYTF.

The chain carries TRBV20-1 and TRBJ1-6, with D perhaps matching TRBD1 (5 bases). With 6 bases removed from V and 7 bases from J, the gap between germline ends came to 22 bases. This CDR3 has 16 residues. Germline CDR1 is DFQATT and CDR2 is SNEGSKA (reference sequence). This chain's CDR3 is CSAPTSSQGVNSPLHF. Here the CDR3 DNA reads TGCAGTGCCCCAACCTCCTCCCAGGGTGTGAATTCACCCCTCCACTTT.

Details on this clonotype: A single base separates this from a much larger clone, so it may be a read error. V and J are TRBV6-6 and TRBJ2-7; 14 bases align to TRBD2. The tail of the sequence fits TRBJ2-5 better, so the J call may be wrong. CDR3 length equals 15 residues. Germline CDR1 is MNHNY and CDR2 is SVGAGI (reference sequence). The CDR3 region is CASSPTSGGGETQYF. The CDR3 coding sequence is TGTGCCAGCAGTCCGACTAGCGGGGGGGGAGAGACCCAGTACTTC.

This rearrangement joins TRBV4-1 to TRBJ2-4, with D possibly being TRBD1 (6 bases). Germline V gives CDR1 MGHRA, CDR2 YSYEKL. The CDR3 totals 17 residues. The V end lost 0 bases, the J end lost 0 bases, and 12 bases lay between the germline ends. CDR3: CASSQDLQGLAKNIQYF. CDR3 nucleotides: TGCGCCAGCAGCCAAGATCTTCAGGGGCTAGCCAAAAACATTCAGTACTTC.

CDR3 protein: CSAAQGLAASYEQYF. CDR3 DNA sequence: TGCAGTGCGGCCCAAGGACTAGCGGCGTCCTACGAGCAGTACTTC. The rearrangement uses TRBV20-1 and TRBJ2-7, with 10 bases identical to TRBD2. The V and J ends lost 6 bases and 1 base, in that order; junction bases with no gene match: 9. The germline V gene encodes CDR1 DFQATT and CDR2 SNEGSKA (reference sequence). The CDR3 totals 15 residues.

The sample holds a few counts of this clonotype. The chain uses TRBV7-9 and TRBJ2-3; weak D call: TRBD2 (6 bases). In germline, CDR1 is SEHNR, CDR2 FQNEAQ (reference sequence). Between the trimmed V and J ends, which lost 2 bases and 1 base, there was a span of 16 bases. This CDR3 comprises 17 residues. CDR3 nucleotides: TGTGCCAGCAGCTTACTTGGTGGAGGGAGTCGCACAGATACGCAGTATTTT. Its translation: CASSLLGGGSRTDTQYF.

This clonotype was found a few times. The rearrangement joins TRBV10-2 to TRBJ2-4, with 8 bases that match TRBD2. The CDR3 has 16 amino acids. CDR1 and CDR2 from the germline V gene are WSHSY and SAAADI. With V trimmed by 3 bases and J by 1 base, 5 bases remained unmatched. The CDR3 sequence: CASSDIREGAKNIQYF. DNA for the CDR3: TGCGCCAGCAGTGACATTCGGGAGGGGGCCAAAAACATTCAGTACTTC.

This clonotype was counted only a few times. CDR3 residues: CASSPIDSDPLRNEQFF. DNA for the CDR3: TGCGCCAGCAGCCCAATCGATTCCGACCCCCTTCGGAATGAGCAGTTCTTC. V and J are TRBV4-1 and TRBJ2-1; D is unresolved. Per the germline V gene, CDR1 is MGHRA and CDR2 is YSYEKL. The CDR3 is made up of 17 amino acids. Between the trimmed V and J ends, which lost 4 bases and 7 bases, there was a span of 23 bases.

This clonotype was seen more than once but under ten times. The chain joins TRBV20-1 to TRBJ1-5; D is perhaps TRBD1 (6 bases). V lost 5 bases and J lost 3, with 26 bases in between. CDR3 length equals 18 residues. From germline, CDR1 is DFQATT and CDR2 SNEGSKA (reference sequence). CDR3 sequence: CSALLWDTGPRNNQPQHF. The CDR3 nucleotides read TGCAGTGCTCTGCTGTGGGACACGGGACCAAGAAACAATCAGCCCCAGCATTTT.